The 3 T cell receptor beta chains reported below all come from one sample, sequenced in a study of blood T cell repertoires in COVID-19 (dated by TCRdb to 2018 to 2021). The library was built by means of the immunoSEQ multiplex PCR assay. TCRdb carries this immuneACCESS record with in-frame sequences only. Its versions omit some clonotypes, under half of them owing to an unresolved V gene in the studies checked, with the rest unexplained. In all, the sample holds tens of thousands of clones, and about 90% of those were seen once. The ten largest account for around 0.47% of the sample. Sequenced sample: peripheral blood. Every receptor here comes from a man between 45 and 60 years old with COVID-19, enrolled during active disease.

This clone was seen just once. The chain combines TRBV29-1 with TRBJ1-5; 11 bases map to TRBD1. The CDR3 is 17 residues long. V shed 6 bases and J 6 bases; nucleotides not matched to a gene: 16. CDR1 is SQVTM and CDR2 is ANQGSEA in the germline V gene. The CDR3 protein is CSVYRDRGRGTGQPQHF. The CDR3 nucleotides read TGCAGCGTCTACCGGGACAGGGGGAGAGGTACCGGTCAGCCCCAGCATTTT. The full variable domain, completed using reference TRBV29-1 and TRBJ1-5, is SAVISQKPSRDICQRGTSLTIQCQVDSQVTMMFWYRQQPGQSLTLIATANQGSEATYESGFVIDKFPISRPNLTFSTLTVSNMSPEDSSIYLCSVYRDRGRGTGQPQHFGDGTRLSIL.

The chain uses TRBV4-2 and TRBJ2-7; TRBD2 matches at 7 bases. J lost 0 bases, V lost 4 bases, and 9 bases had no gene match. CDR3 length: 16 residues. Germline values: CDR1 LGHNA, CDR2 YNFKEQ. DNA for the CDR3: TGTGCCAGCAGCCGAGAAAAAGCGGGATCCTCCTACGAGCAGTACTTC. This encodes CASSREKAGSSYEQYF.

This chain joins TRBV7-2 and TRBJ2-5; 7 bases line up with TRBD1. From germline, CDR1 is SGHTA and CDR2 FQGNSA. This CDR3 region has 15 residues. With V trimmed by 3 bases and J by 5 bases, 9 bases remained unmatched. As DNA, the CDR3 is TGTGCCAGCAGCTTGAGAAGGGGGCGTGATGAGACCCAGTACTTC. It encodes CASSLRRGRDETQYF.